This T cell receptor (beta chain) was retrieved from a study of CD8 T cells in Susac syndrome. The wider study: When blood was drawn, the patients with Susac syndrome were therapy-naive, on corticosteroids, or on intravenous immunoglobulin alone.

The CDR3 is 14 residues long. V lost 2 bases and J lost 3, with 5 bases in between. Germline V gene lookup returns CDR1 LGHDT and CDR2 YNNKEL (reference sequence). A quantity of about 0.45 to 1 ug RNA underwent reverse transcription using random hexamers. TCRdb recomputed calls from the immunoSEQ multiplex PCR reads with MiXCR, one row per CDR3 protein. The table shows some 150,000 distinct CDR3 sequences, with over 90% occurring only once. The source of this sequence is a human donor with Susac syndrome. The chain carries TRBV3-1 and TRBJ2-6; D gene unclear. The sequencing sample was made of CD4+ T cells from PBMCs. The CDR3 bases are TGTGCCAGCAGCCAAACTGGTGGGGCCAACGTCCTGACTTTC. This encodes CASSQTGGANVLTF.